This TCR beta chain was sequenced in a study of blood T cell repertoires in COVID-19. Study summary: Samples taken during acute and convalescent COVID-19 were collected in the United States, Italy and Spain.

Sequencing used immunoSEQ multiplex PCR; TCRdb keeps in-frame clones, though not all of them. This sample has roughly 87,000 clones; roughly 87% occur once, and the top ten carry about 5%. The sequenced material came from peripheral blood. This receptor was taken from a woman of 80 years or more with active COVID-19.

The DNA of the CDR3 is TGCGCCAGCAGCTCCGGGACAGGGATTAGCTCCTACGAGCAGTACTTC. Its translation is CASSSGTGISSYEQYF. The rearrangement links TRBV5-1 to TRBJ2-7; 9 bases align to TRBD1. V was pared by 3 bases and J by 0 bases, with 7 bases of the junction left unmatched. This CDR3 comprises 16 residues. In germline, CDR1 is SGHRS, CDR2 YFSETQ.